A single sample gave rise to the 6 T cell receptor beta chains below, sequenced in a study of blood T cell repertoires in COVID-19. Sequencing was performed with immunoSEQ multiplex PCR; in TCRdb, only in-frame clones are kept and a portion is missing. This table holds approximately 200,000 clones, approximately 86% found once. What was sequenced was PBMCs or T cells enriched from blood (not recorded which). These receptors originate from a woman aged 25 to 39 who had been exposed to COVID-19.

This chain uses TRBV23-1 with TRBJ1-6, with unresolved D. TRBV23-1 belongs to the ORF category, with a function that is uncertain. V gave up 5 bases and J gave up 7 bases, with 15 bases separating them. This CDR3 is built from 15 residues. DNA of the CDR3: TGCGCCAGCAGTTGGCCCGCCCTCCCCAATTCACCCCTCCACTTT. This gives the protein CASSWPALPNSPLHF.

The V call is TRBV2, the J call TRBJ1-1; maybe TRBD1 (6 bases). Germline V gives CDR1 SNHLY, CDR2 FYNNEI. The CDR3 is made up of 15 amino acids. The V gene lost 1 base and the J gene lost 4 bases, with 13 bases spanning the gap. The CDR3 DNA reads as TGTGCCAGCAGTGAAGGAGTGGGAGGGGGCACTGAAGCTTTCTTT. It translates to CASSEGVGGGTEAFF.

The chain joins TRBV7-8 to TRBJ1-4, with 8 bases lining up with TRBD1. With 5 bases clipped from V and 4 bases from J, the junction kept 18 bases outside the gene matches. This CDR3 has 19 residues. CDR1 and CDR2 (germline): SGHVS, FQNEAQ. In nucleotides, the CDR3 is TGTGCCAGCAGCACCCGAGGGGGCCCGACAGGGGTTATTAATGAAAAACTGTTTTTT. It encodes CASSTRGGPTGVINEKLFF.

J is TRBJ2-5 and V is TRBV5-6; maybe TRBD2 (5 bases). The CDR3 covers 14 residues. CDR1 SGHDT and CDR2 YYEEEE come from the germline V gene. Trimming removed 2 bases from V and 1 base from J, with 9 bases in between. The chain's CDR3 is CASSFGGLQETQYF. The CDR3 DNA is TGTGCCAGCAGCTTTGGCGGGCTCCAAGAGACCCAGTACTTC.

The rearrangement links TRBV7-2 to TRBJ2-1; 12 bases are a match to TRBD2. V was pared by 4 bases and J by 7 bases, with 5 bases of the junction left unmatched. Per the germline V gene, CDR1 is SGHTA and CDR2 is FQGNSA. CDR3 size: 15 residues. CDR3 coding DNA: TGTGCCAGCAGCTCGACTAGCGGGGGCCATAATGAGCAGTTCTTC. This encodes CASSSTSGGHNEQFF.

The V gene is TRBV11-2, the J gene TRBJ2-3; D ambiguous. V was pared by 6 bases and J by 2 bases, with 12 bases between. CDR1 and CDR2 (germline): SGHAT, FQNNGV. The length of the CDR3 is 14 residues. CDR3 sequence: CASRLRLLTDTQYF. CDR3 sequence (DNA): TGTGCCAGCAGGCTTAGACTCCTCACAGATACGCAGTATTTT. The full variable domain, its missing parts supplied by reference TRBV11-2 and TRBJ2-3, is EAGVAQSPRYKIIEKRQSVAFWCNPISGHATLYWYQQILGQGPKLLIQFQNNGVVDDSQLPKDRFSAERLKGVDSTLKIQPAKLEDSAVYLCASRLRLLTDTQYFGPGTRLTVL.